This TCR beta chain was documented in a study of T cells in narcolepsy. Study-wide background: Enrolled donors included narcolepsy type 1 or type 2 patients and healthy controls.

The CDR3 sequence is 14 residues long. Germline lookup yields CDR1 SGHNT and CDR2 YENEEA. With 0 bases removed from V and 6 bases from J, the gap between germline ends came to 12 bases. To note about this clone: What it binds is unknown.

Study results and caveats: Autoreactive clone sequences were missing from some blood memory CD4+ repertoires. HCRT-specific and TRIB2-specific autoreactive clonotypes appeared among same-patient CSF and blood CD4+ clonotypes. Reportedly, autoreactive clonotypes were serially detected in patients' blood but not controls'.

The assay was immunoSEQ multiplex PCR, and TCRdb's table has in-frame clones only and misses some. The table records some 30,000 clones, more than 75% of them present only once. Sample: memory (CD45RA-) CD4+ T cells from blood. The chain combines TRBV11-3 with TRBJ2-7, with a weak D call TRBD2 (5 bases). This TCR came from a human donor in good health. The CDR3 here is CASSLDPSRGEQYF. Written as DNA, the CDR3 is TGTGCCAGCAGCTTAGACCCCTCCCGGGGCGAGCAGTACTTC.